This TCR beta chain was observed in a study of shared clonotypes between healthy human individuals. Trimming removed 3 bases at V and 8 bases at J, with 13 bases between. Germline V gene sequence: CDR1 SGHDN, CDR2 FVKESK. The CDR3 sequence is 13 residues long. Profiled with immunoSEQ multiplex PCR; TCRdb holds only in-frame clones, not every one. This repertoire shows roughly 400,000 clones, around 96% found once; its top ten account for about 0.32%. Healthy adults negative for HIV, lacking recent acute infections or vaccinations, served as donors. V and J are TRBV14 and TRBJ1-2, with D perhaps TRBD1 (5 bases). The sequence was obtained from a man aged 25-40 years in good health. Sequenced: memory CD8+ T cells sorted from blood. Subset in this sample: CD45RO+ cells pooled with CCR7-negative TemRA cells. As DNA, the CDR3 is TGTGCCAGCAGCCAGGGGTTGGGGCGAGGCTACACCTTC. Its protein product is CASSQGLGRGYTF.